Below are 16 T cell receptor beta chains sequenced from a single sample in a study of early stage breast cancer tumors. Measured with immunoSEQ multiplex PCR; TCRdb has only the in-frame clones, and not every one. The table includes about 36,000 clones, around 68% detected once. The source material was blood. The receptor set was obtained from a person between 55 and 69 years old with breast cancer.

J is TRBJ1-2 and V is TRBV30, with D unresolved. Trimming cost V 6 bases and J 1 base, with 18 bases left between them. Germline V gene data show CDR1 as GTSNPN and CDR2 as SVGIG (reference sequence). This CDR3 comprises 15 residues. CDR3: CACRLAPGYNYGYTF. DNA for the CDR3: TGTGCCTGCCGCTTGGCGCCAGGTTATAACTATGGCTACACCTTC.

CDR3 region: CASRQGNQPQHF. The DNA for the CDR3 is TGTGCCAGTAGACAGGGGAATCAGCCCCAGCATTTT. This chain joins TRBV19 and TRBJ1-5, with TRBD1 identical over 7 bases. V lost 6 bases to trimming and J lost 4 bases; unmatched junction nucleotides: 0. This CDR3 comprises 12 residues. The germline V gene has CDR1 LNHDA and CDR2 SQIVND (reference sequence).

This clone was found a few times. The V call is TRBV7-8, the J call TRBJ2-1; D is possibly TRBD1 or TRBD2 (6 bases each). There are 15 residues in the CDR3. Trimming pared 3 bases from V and 7 bases from J, leaving 16 bases between. Germline V gives CDR1 SGHVS, CDR2 FQNEAQ. The DNA of the CDR3 is TGTGCCAGCAGCTTCGGAGGGGGACGGAAGAATGAGCAGTTCTTC. This translates into CASSFGGGRKNEQFF.

This clone was observed a single time. This rearrangement joins TRBV2 to TRBJ1-1, with TRBD1 as a possible D gene (6 bases). V was shortened by 6 bases and J by 1 base, with 9 bases between the two germline ends. This CDR3 spans 13 amino acids. Germline V gene lookup returns CDR1 SNHLY and CDR2 FYNNEI. The chain's CDR3 is CASSLDRNTEAFF. The CDR3 DNA reads TGTGCCAGCAGCCTGGACAGGAACACTGAAGCTTTCTTT.

V gene TRBV19 combines with J gene TRBJ2-1; 13 bases fit TRBD2. Germline-derived CDR1 and CDR2 are LNHDA and SQIVND (reference sequence). With V trimmed by 5 bases and J by 9 bases, 10 bases remained unmatched. The CDR3 contains 16 residues. The DNA for the CDR3 is TGTGCCAGTAGTGATACTACTAGCGGGAGGGGGAGTGAGCAGTTCTTC. Amino acid sequence: CASSDTTSGRGSEQFF.

The chain employs TRBV5-1 and TRBJ1-1; D ambiguous. This CDR3 region has 14 residues. V was trimmed by 0 bases and J by 3 bases, leaving 9 bases between them. Per the germline V gene, CDR1 is SGHRS and CDR2 is YFSETQ. CDR3 nucleotide sequence: TGCGCCAGCAGCTTGGTGGGAGATTACACTGAAGCTTTCTTT. Translation: CASSLVGDYTEAFF.

This clone was found once. The chain recombines TRBV19 with TRBJ1-5, with a weak D call TRBD1 (5 bases). CDR3 length: 13 residues. V was pared by 2 bases and J by 7 bases, with 9 bases between. Germline assignment: CDR1 LNHDA and CDR2 SQIVND (reference sequence). Here the CDR3 reads CASSIYRDQPQHF. The DNA of the CDR3 is TGTGCCAGTAGTATATATAGGGACCAGCCCCAGCATTTT.

The genes are TRBV11-2 and TRBJ2-7; the match to TRBD2 covers 11 bases. This CDR3 is 14 amino acids long. V lost 3 bases, J lost 6 bases, and 4 bases stayed unmatched. Germline-derived CDR1 and CDR2 are SGHAT and FQNNGV. CDR3 DNA sequence: TGTGCCAGCAGCTTTAGCGGGAGGGCGGGCGAGCAGTACTTC. Amino acid sequence: CASSFSGRAGEQYF.

J is TRBJ2-7 and V is TRBV2; tentatively, D is TRBD1 (7 bases). Germline V gene sequence: CDR1 SNHLY, CDR2 FYNNEI. With 2 bases removed from V and 6 bases from J, the gap between germline ends came to 14 bases. The CDR3 has 14 amino acids. The CDR3 DNA reads as TGTGCCAGCAGTGAACAGGGGGGCCTGACCGAGCAGTACTTC. Encoded protein: CASSEQGGLTEQYF.

This chain links TRBV9 with TRBJ2-7; TRBD2 aligns across 7 bases. Looked up from germline, CDR1 is SGDLS and CDR2 is YYNGEE. The V segment lost 3 bases and the J segment 3 bases; nucleotides outside the gene matches: 15. The CDR3 length is 17 residues. In DNA, the CDR3 is TGTGCCAGCAGCGCCTTGGGTAATCTAGCGGAGATCTACGAGCAGTACTTC. Translated: CASSALGNLAEIYEQYF.

The chain joins TRBV5-1 to TRBJ2-7; 7 positions agree with TRBD2. Germline-derived CDR1 and CDR2 are SGHRS and YFSETQ. Trimming removed 0 bases from V and 2 bases from J; junction bases left unmatched: 8. CDR3 length equals 16 residues. CDR3 nucleotides: TGCGCCAGCAGCTTGGAGGCCGTCGGACTAGCCTACGAGCAGTACTTC. Its protein is CASSLEAVGLAYEQYF.

The rearrangement links TRBV5-1 to TRBJ2-1, with 10 bases fitting TRBD2. V lost 7 bases to trimming and J lost 4 bases; unmatched junction nucleotides: 8. Germline values: CDR1 SGHRS, CDR2 YFSETQ. This CDR3 spans 15 amino acids. The CDR3 spells CASSAGLAKYNEQFF. CDR3 nucleotides: TGCGCCAGCTCGGCGGGACTAGCGAAATACAATGAGCAGTTCTTC.

This chain links TRBV7-2 with TRBJ2-1; 11 nucleotides agree with TRBD2. The V gene's germline CDR1 is SGHTA and CDR2 FQGNSA. The V gene end was trimmed by 1 base and the J gene end by 1 base; junction bases not matched to a gene: 9. This CDR3 contains 19 residues. CDR3 in amino acids: CASSLGGIAGGWSYNEQFF. For the CDR3, the DNA is TGTGCCAGCAGCTTAGGTGGAATAGCGGGAGGGTGGTCCTACAATGAGCAGTTCTTC.

V is TRBV27 and J is TRBJ2-7, with TRBD2 as a possible D gene (5 bases). V dropped 5 bases and J dropped 1 base, with 9 bases sitting between them. Germline assignment: CDR1 MNHEY and CDR2 SMNVEV (reference sequence). The CDR3 contains 13 residues. The CDR3 loop is CASSNRGSYEQYF. In DNA, the CDR3 is TGTGCCAGCAGTAACCGGGGATCCTACGAGCAGTACTTC.

V and J are TRBV7-3 and TRBJ2-3, with 8 nucleotides matching TRBD2. The CDR3 extends over 16 amino acids. Germline CDR1 reads SGHTA; CDR2 reads FQGTGA. V trimming: 2 bases; J trimming: 7 bases; junction bases outside the gene matches: 11. CDR3 region: CASSLRFGGGLNTQYF. As DNA, the CDR3 is TGTGCCAGCAGCTTACGATTCGGGGGGGGGCTAAATACGCAGTATTTT.

The CDR3 DNA follows: TGTGCCAGCAGTACGGACATAAACTCTGGAAACACCATATATTTT. As protein: CASSTDINSGNTIYF. The chain is built from TRBV28 and TRBJ1-3; D perhaps matches TRBD1 (5 bases). The CDR3 extends over 15 amino acids. The ends were cut back, 5 bases at V and 0 bases at J, with 11 bases in the middle. Germline lookup yields CDR1 MDHEN and CDR2 SYDVKM.